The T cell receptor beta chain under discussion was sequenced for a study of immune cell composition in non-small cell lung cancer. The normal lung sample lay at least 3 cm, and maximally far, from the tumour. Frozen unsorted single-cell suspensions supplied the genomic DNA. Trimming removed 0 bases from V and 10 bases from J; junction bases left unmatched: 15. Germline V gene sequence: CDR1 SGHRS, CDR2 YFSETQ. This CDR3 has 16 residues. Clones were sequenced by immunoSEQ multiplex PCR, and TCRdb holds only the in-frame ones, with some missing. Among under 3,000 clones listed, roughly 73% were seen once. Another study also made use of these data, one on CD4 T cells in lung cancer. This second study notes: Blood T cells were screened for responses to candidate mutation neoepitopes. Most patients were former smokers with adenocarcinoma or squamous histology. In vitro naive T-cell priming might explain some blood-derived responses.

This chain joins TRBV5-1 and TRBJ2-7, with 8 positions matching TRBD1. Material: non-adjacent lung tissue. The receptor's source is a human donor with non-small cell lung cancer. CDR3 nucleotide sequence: TGCGCCAGCAGCTTGGCCTCGGAGACAGGGGCCCTGGATCAGTACTTC. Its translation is CASSLASETGALDQYF.